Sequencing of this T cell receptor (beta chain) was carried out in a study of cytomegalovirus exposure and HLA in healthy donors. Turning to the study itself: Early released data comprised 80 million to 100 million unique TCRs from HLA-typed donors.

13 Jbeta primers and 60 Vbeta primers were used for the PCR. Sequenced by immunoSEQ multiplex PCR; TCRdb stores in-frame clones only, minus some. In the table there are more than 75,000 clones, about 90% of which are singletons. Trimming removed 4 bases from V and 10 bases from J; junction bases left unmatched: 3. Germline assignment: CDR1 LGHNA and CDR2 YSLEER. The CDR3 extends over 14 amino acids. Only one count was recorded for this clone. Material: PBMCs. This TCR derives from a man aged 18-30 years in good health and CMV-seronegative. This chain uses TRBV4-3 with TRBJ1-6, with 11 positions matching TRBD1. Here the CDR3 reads CASSPGQGASPLHF. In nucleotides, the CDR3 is TGCGCCAGCAGCCCAGGACAGGGGGCATCACCCCTCCACTTT.